Sequencing of this TCR beta chain was carried out in a study of cytomegalovirus exposure and HLA in healthy donors. Study findings and constraints: The classifier, whose performance was assessed in both the original and validation cohorts, reportedly diagnosed cytomegalovirus status with high specificity and sensitivity. In a later analysis, across HLA loci, associated TCR counts were highest for DRB1, lowest for HLA-C. The investigators catalogued under 200 TCR beta chains as cytomegalovirus-associated.

PCR involved 60 Vbeta and 13 Jbeta primers. Repertoires were generated with immunoSEQ multiplex PCR, while TCRdb's copy carries only in-frame clones and drops some. The sample lists around 92,000 clones; approximately 72% were seen once. With regard to this clone: What it recognizes is unknown.

This CDR3 is 15 amino acids long. The junction had 3 bases not matched to a gene; V was cut back by 6 bases and J by 4 bases. The germline V gene encodes CDR1 MNHNY and CDR2 SVGAGI (reference sequence). The receptor comes from a woman aged 65 to 85 in good health and CMV-seropositive. This chain connects TRBV6-6 to TRBJ2-3; 14 bases line up with TRBD2. The source material was PBMCs. Written as DNA, the CDR3 is TGTGCCAGCAGGGGACTAGCGGGAGTATCAGATACGCAGTATTTT. Its translation: CASRGLAGVSDTQYF.